The rows below give T cell receptor beta chains drawn from one sample of a study of blood T cell repertoires in COVID-19. The table came from immunoSEQ multiplex PCR; TCRdb's copy has only in-frame clones and leaves some out. Of about 87,000 clones listed, around 80% are singletons. Sequencing was performed on peripheral blood. The receptor set was obtained from an older woman with acute or convalescent COVID-19. Both conserved end residues are part of each CDR3. Fields, in order: CDR3 DNA, CDR3 protein, clone size, J gene, V gene, D gene. D genes are given only for firm matches. Expanded clones get a size class; other rows say once, few or many, or leave the size out.

CDR3 DNA: TGTGCCAGCAGTGAACAGGGGTTAAATGAAGCTTTCTTT; CDR3 protein: CASSEQGLNEAFF; clone size: -; J gene: TRBJ1-1; V gene: TRBV6-1; D gene: -
CDR3 DNA: TGTGCCAGCAGCTTGGGAAATAGCGGGTACAATGAGCAGTTCTTC; CDR3 protein: CASSLGNSGYNEQFF; clone size: -; J gene: TRBJ2-1; V gene: TRBV5-6; D gene: TRBD2
CDR3 DNA: TGTGCCAGCACCACCAATTACCCAGGGGATGGCTACACCTTC; CDR3 protein: CASTTNYPGDGYTF; clone size: -; J gene: TRBJ1-2; V gene: TRBV6-5; D gene: -
CDR3 DNA: TGTGCCAGCAGCTTAGATCCAGGGAACTTGGGCTCACCCCTCCACTTT; CDR3 protein: CASSLDPGNLGSPLHF; clone size: -; J gene: TRBJ1-6; V gene: TRBV7-9; D gene: -
CDR3 DNA: TGTGCCAGCAGCTCGGGACTATTATACAATGAGCAGTTCTTC; CDR3 protein: CASSSGLLYNEQFF; clone size: -; J gene: TRBJ2-1; V gene: TRBV11-2; D gene: TRBD2
CDR3 DNA: TGCAGCGGCTCCAGGGGGTTAGGCCAAGAGACCCAGTACTTC; CDR3 protein: CSGSRGLGQETQYF; clone size: -; J gene: TRBJ2-5; V gene: TRBV29-1; D gene: TRBD1
CDR3 DNA: TGTGCCAGCAGCTTGGTTCACCTAGCGGGGGGACAAGAGACCCAGTACTTC; CDR3 protein: CASSLVHLAGGQETQYF; clone size: -; J gene: TRBJ2-5; V gene: TRBV7-2; D gene: TRBD2
CDR3 DNA: TGTGCCACCAGTGACACGACAGAGAGCACAGATACGCAGTATTTT; CDR3 protein: CATSDTTESTDTQYF; clone size: -; J gene: TRBJ2-3; V gene: TRBV24-1; D gene: -
CDR3 DNA: TGTGCCAGCCAAGCCCCGGGACAGGCTAATTATGGCTACACCTTC; CDR3 protein: CASQAPGQANYGYTF; clone size: -; J gene: TRBJ1-2; V gene: TRBV6-5; D gene: TRBD1
CDR3 DNA: TGCGCCAGCAGCTTGGTGAAGGGGACCGGGGAGCTGTTTTTT; CDR3 protein: CASSLVKGTGELFF; clone size: -; J gene: TRBJ2-2; V gene: TRBV5-1; D gene: -
CDR3 DNA: TGCGCCAGCAGCCAAGGGGGCTTACTAGGGGGTTCCTATAATTCACCCCTCCACTTT; CDR3 protein: CASSQGGLLGGSYNSPLHF; clone size: few; J gene: TRBJ1-6; V gene: TRBV4-1; D gene: -
CDR3 DNA: TGTGCCACCAGTGACCCCGGGGCTAGCGGGAGCGAGCAGTACTTC; CDR3 protein: CATSDPGASGSEQYF; clone size: -; J gene: TRBJ2-7; V gene: TRBV24-1; D gene: TRBD2
CDR3 DNA: TGTGCCAGCGCAAGAGCGGGGCGGGGAGAGACCCAGTACTTC; CDR3 protein: CASARAGRGETQYF; clone size: -; J gene: TRBJ2-5; V gene: TRBV7-2; D gene: TRBD2
CDR3 DNA: TGTGCCAGCTCACCCGACAGGTCCTACAATGAGCAGTTCTTC; CDR3 protein: CASSPDRSYNEQFF; clone size: -; J gene: TRBJ2-1; V gene: TRBV18; D gene: -
CDR3 DNA: TGTGCCAGCAGCCGAGAAGGGACAGACTATCAGCCCCAGCATTTT; CDR3 protein: CASSREGTDYQPQHF; clone size: -; J gene: TRBJ1-5; V gene: TRBV4-2; D gene: TRBD1
CDR3 DNA: TGCGCCAGCAGCTACGGCAGGACTAGCGGGGGGGCCTCCGGGGAGCTGTTTTTT; CDR3 protein: CASSYGRTSGGASGELFF; clone size: -; J gene: TRBJ2-2; V gene: TRBV5-1; D gene: TRBD2
CDR3 DNA: TGCGCCAGCAGCTTGGGACAGGGTGAGATAGATACGCAGTATTTT; CDR3 protein: CASSLGQGEIDTQYF; clone size: -; J gene: TRBJ2-3; V gene: TRBV5-1; D gene: TRBD1
CDR3 DNA: TGTGCCAGCAGCTCCCCCAGCACTGAAGCTTTCTTT; CDR3 protein: CASSSPSTEAFF; clone size: -; J gene: TRBJ1-1; V gene: TRBV5-6; D gene: -
CDR3 DNA: TGCAGCGTTTTCCTGGACAGGGCCGTCCGCGAGCAGTACTTC; CDR3 protein: CSVFLDRAVREQYF; clone size: -; J gene: TRBJ2-7; V gene: TRBV29-1; D gene: TRBD1
CDR3 DNA: TGTGCCAGCTCACCGACAGGTTTACCCCGCAATTCACCCCTCCACTTT; CDR3 protein: CASSPTGLPRNSPLHF; clone size: few; J gene: TRBJ1-6; V gene: TRBV18; D gene: -
CDR3 DNA: TGTGCCAGTAGTATCCGACAGGGGGTGGCCAAAAACATTCAGTACTTC; CDR3 protein: CASSIRQGVAKNIQYF; clone size: -; J gene: TRBJ2-4; V gene: TRBV19; D gene: TRBD1
CDR3 DNA: TGTGCCAGCCAACAGGGGTTGGGGGACACTGAAGCTTTCTTT; CDR3 protein: CASQQGLGDTEAFF; clone size: -; J gene: TRBJ1-1; V gene: TRBV5-4; D gene: TRBD1
CDR3 DNA: TGTGCCAGCAGCCGTTGGACAGGGGGAGAGCCATCTGAAGCTTTCTTT; CDR3 protein: CASSRWTGGEPSEAFF; clone size: -; J gene: TRBJ1-1; V gene: TRBV3-1/TRBV3-2; D gene: TRBD1
CDR3 DNA: TGTGCCAGCGCGAACCCTGGGGCCAACGTCCTGACTTTC; CDR3 protein: CASANPGANVLTF; clone size: -; J gene: TRBJ2-6; V gene: TRBV12-3/TRBV12-4; D gene: -
CDR3 DNA: TGTGCCAGCAGCTTTTTCGGGGGGGCAGAGACCCAGTACTTC; CDR3 protein: CASSFFGGAETQYF; clone size: -; J gene: TRBJ2-5; V gene: TRBV7-2; D gene: TRBD2
CDR3 DNA: TGTGCCAGCAGCCAATTGGGTGGGGGGTACACTGAAGCTTTCTTT; CDR3 protein: CASSQLGGGYTEAFF; clone size: -; J gene: TRBJ1-1; V gene: TRBV3-1/TRBV3-2; D gene: -
CDR3 DNA: TGTGCCTGGAGTATCCAAGGGGTAACCCTCTATGGCTACACCTTC; CDR3 protein: CAWSIQGVTLYGYTF; clone size: few; J gene: TRBJ1-2; V gene: TRBV30; D gene: -
CDR3 DNA: TGTGCCAGCAGTTACTATGCAGGCCAAACTAATGAAAAACTGTTTTTT; CDR3 protein: CASSYYAGQTNEKLFF; clone size: -; J gene: TRBJ1-4; V gene: TRBV6-5; D gene: -
CDR3 DNA: TGTGCCAGCCCTTCCCCTGGGGGGGCCCCAGGCACAGATACGCAGTATTTT; CDR3 protein: CASPSPGGAPGTDTQYF; clone size: -; J gene: TRBJ2-3; V gene: TRBV28; D gene: -
CDR3 DNA: TGTGCCAGCAGCTTGAGCGGGATTTCCTTCTTT; CDR3 protein: CASSLSGISFF; clone size: -; J gene: TRBJ1-1; V gene: TRBV5-4; D gene: -
CDR3 DNA: TGCGCCAGCAGAGACAGGAAAAATGGCTACACCTTC; CDR3 protein: CASRDRKNGYTF; clone size: -; J gene: TRBJ1-2; V gene: TRBV10-1; D gene: -
CDR3 DNA: TGTGCCAGCAGCCACGGACAGAGCGAGACCCAGTACTTC; CDR3 protein: CASSHGQSETQYF; clone size: -; J gene: TRBJ2-5; V gene: TRBV12-3/TRBV12-4; D gene: -
CDR3 DNA: TGTGCCAGCAGCTTAGGAAGTAGTTACAATGAGCAGTTCTTC; CDR3 protein: CASSLGSSYNEQFF; clone size: -; J gene: TRBJ2-1; V gene: TRBV7-6; D gene: -
CDR3 DNA: TGTGCCAGCAGCTTAGCTGGCGGGTCAGGCTACACCTTC; CDR3 protein: CASSLAGGSGYTF; clone size: -; J gene: TRBJ1-2; V gene: TRBV11-3; D gene: -
CDR3 DNA: TGCGCCAGCAGCTTGGCCGGTGCGAACACTGAAGCTTTCTTT; CDR3 protein: CASSLAGANTEAFF; clone size: -; J gene: TRBJ1-1; V gene: TRBV5-1; D gene: -
CDR3 DNA: TGTGCCACCAGTGATTGGGCAGGGGCCCCACACTTT; CDR3 protein: CATSDWAGAPHF; clone size: -; J gene: TRBJ1-1; V gene: TRBV24-1; D gene: -
CDR3 DNA: TGTGCCAGAGTAGTAGAACAGGTCGGCTCTGGGGCCAACGTCCTGACTTTC; CDR3 protein: CARVVEQVGSGANVLTF; clone size: -; J gene: TRBJ2-6; V gene: TRBV6-4; D gene: -
CDR3 DNA: TGCGCCAGCAGCCGGTCCGGAGGGACGCTCACTGGCTACACCTTC; CDR3 protein: CASSRSGGTLTGYTF; clone size: few; J gene: TRBJ1-2; V gene: TRBV4-3; D gene: -
CDR3 DNA: TGTGCCAGCAGCACCAGGACAGGGGGCGCGGCTGGCTACACCTTC; CDR3 protein: CASSTRTGGAAGYTF; clone size: -; J gene: TRBJ1-2; V gene: TRBV11-2; D gene: TRBD1
CDR3 DNA: TGTGCCAGCAGCTCCGGTGGGGGCGTAGCCAAAAACATTCAGTACTTC; CDR3 protein: CASSSGGGVAKNIQYF; clone size: -; J gene: TRBJ2-4; V gene: TRBV7-3; D gene: -
CDR3 DNA: TGTGCCAGCAGCTTAGGGACAGGGGGCGGTGACACCGGGGAGCTGTTTTTT; CDR3 protein: CASSLGTGGGDTGELFF; clone size: -; J gene: TRBJ2-2; V gene: TRBV9; D gene: TRBD1
CDR3 DNA: TGCGCCAGCAGCTGGGACAGGAACACTGAAGCTTTCTTT; CDR3 protein: CASSWDRNTEAFF; clone size: -; J gene: TRBJ1-1; V gene: TRBV10-1; D gene: TRBD1
CDR3 DNA: TGTGCCAGCAGCTTATTGGGAGGGACCTCGGCCACGCAGTATTTT; CDR3 protein: CASSLLGGTSATQYF; clone size: -; J gene: TRBJ2-3; V gene: TRBV7-9; D gene: TRBD2
CDR3 DNA: TGTGCCAGCAGCCAAGATCCAGGTTCTAACTATGGCTACACCTTC; CDR3 protein: CASSQDPGSNYGYTF; clone size: -; J gene: TRBJ1-2; V gene: TRBV4-2; D gene: -
CDR3 DNA: TGTGCCAGCAGCTTAGGAACAGGGAGCAATCAGCCCCAGCATTTT; CDR3 protein: CASSLGTGSNQPQHF; clone size: -; J gene: TRBJ1-5; V gene: TRBV5-8; D gene: -
CDR3 DNA: TGTGCCAGCAGCCTCCGGGACAGAGGCCACGAGCAGTACTTC; CDR3 protein: CASSLRDRGHEQYF; clone size: -; J gene: TRBJ2-7; V gene: TRBV11-2; D gene: TRBD1
CDR3 DNA: TGTGCCAGCAGCGCTCGACAGGGACTGAACACTGAAGCTTTCTTT; CDR3 protein: CASSARQGLNTEAFF; clone size: -; J gene: TRBJ1-1; V gene: TRBV11-3; D gene: TRBD1
CDR3 DNA: TGTGCCAGCAGCTCCCTAGCGGGGGCTTACAATGAGCAGTTCTTC; CDR3 protein: CASSSLAGAYNEQFF; clone size: -; J gene: TRBJ2-1; V gene: TRBV9; D gene: TRBD2
CDR3 DNA: TGTGCCAGTAGTATAGGCTACCTTGGACTCGAGCAGTACTTC; CDR3 protein: CASSIGYLGLEQYF; clone size: -; J gene: TRBJ2-7; V gene: TRBV19; D gene: -
CDR3 DNA: TGCGCCAGCAGCGCTGGGACAGCGCACTCCTACGAGCAGTACTTC; CDR3 protein: CASSAGTAHSYEQYF; clone size: -; J gene: TRBJ2-7; V gene: TRBV10-1; D gene: TRBD1
CDR3 DNA: TGTGCCAGCAGCTTTGGGACTTCCTATCAGCCCCAGCATTTT; CDR3 protein: CASSFGTSYQPQHF; clone size: -; J gene: TRBJ1-5; V gene: TRBV7-9; D gene: -